This T cell receptor beta chain was observed in a study of type 1 regulatory T cells. This CDR3 has 15 amino acids. The trim removed 4 bases at V and 5 bases at J, leaving 8 bases unmatched. Germline V gene lookup returns CDR1 SEHNR and CDR2 FQNEAQ (reference sequence). TCRdb recomputed calls from the reads with MiXCR, one row per CDR3 protein. The profile covers 90,000 to 100,000 distinct CDR3 sequences, with around a third appearing a single time and about 2% taken by the ten largest. The sequence derives from a human donor in good health. The chain joins TRBV7-9 to TRBJ1-1; 9 bases are a match to TRBD1. The specimen sequenced was CD4+ T cells, either the whole sample or a sorted fraction (not recorded which). CDR3 sequence (DNA): TGTGCCAGCAGCTCCCAGACAGGGGGGGGAACTGAAGCTTTCTTT. This encodes CASSSQTGGGTEAFF.